Listed below are T cell receptor beta chains from one sample, sequenced in a study of OX40 agonist ivuxolimab in advanced cancers. Only in-frame clones appear in the TCRdb table, and some are missing; sequencing was by immunoSEQ multiplex PCR. The repertoire holds about 50,000 clones, with 88% as singletons. Sequencing was performed on CD4+ or CD8+ T cells sorted from blood, taken in a trial of the OX40 agonist ivuxolimab. The receptors originated from an adult with an advanced solid tumor such as melanoma, head and neck, liver or kidney cancer. Each CDR3 is given with its conserved first and last residue. Fields, in order: clone size, V gene, J gene, D gene, CDR3 protein, CDR3 DNA. A D gene is named only where the DNA matches it firmly. The size field is filled for only some rows; it gives once, few, many or a size class.

>once|TRBV4-1|TRBJ2-7|-
CASSQEGFYEQYF
TGCGCCAGCAGCCAAGAGGGGTTTTACGAGCAGTACTTC
>-|TRBV28|TRBJ1-1|TRBD1
CASIPSTGGYTEAFF
TGTGCCAGCATCCCATCGACAGGGGGGTACACTGAAGCTTTCTTT
>-|TRBV14|TRBJ1-6|-
CASSHRQYNSPLHF
TGTGCCAGCAGCCACCGGCAGTATAATTCACCCCTCCACTTT
>-|TRBV30|TRBJ1-4|-
CACKGPSGEKLFF
TGTGCCTGTAAGGGACCCTCGGGCGAAAAACTGTTTTTT
>once|TRBV29-1|TRBJ2-1|TRBD1
CSVVKQGSGEQFF
TGCAGCGTTGTAAAACAGGGGTCCGGTGAGCAGTTCTTC
>once|TRBV7-2|TRBJ2-5|TRBD2
CASSLVSGRAETQYF
TGTGCCAGCAGCTTAGTTAGCGGGAGGGCAGAGACCCAGTACTTC
>-|TRBV6-1|TRBJ2-7|-
CASSEVHEQYF
TGTGCCAGCAGTGAGGTTCACGAGCAGTACTTC
>-|TRBV5-6|TRBJ1-5|-
CASSPGGLGVDQPQHF
TGTGCCAGCAGCCCTGGCGGTCTCGGGGTCGATCAGCCCCAGCATTTT
>-|TRBV19|TRBJ1-3|-
CASTGADPSSGNTIYF
TGTGCCAGTACGGGGGCAGATCCTTCCTCTGGAAACACCATATATTTT
>-|TRBV2|TRBJ2-7|-
CASSEPRGGYEQYF
TGTGCCAGCAGTGAACCCAGGGGGGGGTACGAGCAGTACTTC
>few|TRBV5-4|TRBJ2-2|-
CASSREEELFF
TGTGCCAGCAGCCGTGAAGAGGAGCTGTTTTTT
>-|TRBV18|TRBJ1-1|-
CASSPPLGRQGNTEAFF
TGTGCCAGCTCACCACCTTTGGGGCGGCAGGGGAACACTGAAGCTTTCTTT
>-|TRBV5-5|TRBJ2-2|-
CASSQNSGAPGELFF
TGTGCCAGCAGCCAGAATTCAGGGGCCCCCGGGGAGCTGTTTTTT
>-|TRBV18|TRBJ2-4|-
CASSPPIAKNIQYF
TGTGCCAGCTCACCTCCAATAGCCAAAAACATTCAGTACTTC
>-|TRBV5-4|TRBJ1-2|-
CASSTGGNYGYTF
TGTGCCAGCAGCACGGGGGGGAACTATGGCTACACCTTC
>-|TRBV2|TRBJ2-1|TRBD2
CASSGVQGLALFNEQFF
TGTGCCAGCAGTGGGGTGCAGGGACTAGCGTTGTTCAATGAGCAGTTCTTC
>-|TRBV19|TRBJ1-4|-
CASSRLTGGEKLFF
TGTGCCAGTAGCAGACTTACCGGCGGGGAAAAACTGTTTTTT
>-|TRBV6-1|TRBJ1-1|TRBD1
CASSEVRMGQGASTEAFF
TGTGCCAGCAGTGAAGTAAGGATGGGACAGGGGGCGTCCACTGAAGCTTTCTTT
>-|TRBV5-6|TRBJ2-7|TRBD1
CASSWSTRDRSYEQYF
TGTGCCAGCAGCTGGAGCACCAGGGACAGAAGCTACGAGCAGTACTTC
>-|TRBV11-2|TRBJ1-5|-
CASSRGINSNQPQHF
TGTGCCAGCAGCCGGGGGATCAATAGCAATCAGCCCCAGCATTTT
>-|TRBV4-1|TRBJ2-2|-
CASSQVLAKAGELFF
TGCGCCAGCAGCCAAGTCCTAGCAAAGGCCGGGGAGCTGTTTTTT
>once|TRBV19|TRBJ2-1|-
CASSTVTSSYNEQFF
TGTGCCAGTAGTACCGTTACAAGTTCCTACAATGAGCAGTTCTTC
>-|TRBV5-6|TRBJ2-1|-
CASSLGRSGNEQFF
TGTGCCAGCAGCCTTGGACGGTCTGGCAATGAGCAGTTCTTC